One and the same sample provided the 29 T cell receptor beta chains below, sequenced in a study of shared clonotypes between healthy human individuals (dated by TCRdb to the early 2020s). Receptor libraries were prepared by the immunoSEQ multiplex PCR assay. The source is immuneACCESS, and TCRdb retained only in-frame sequences with V and J called. Part of the clones is not carried over; for the studies checked, unresolved V genes explain less than half of this, and the remainder is unexplained. The sample table shows about 520,000 clones, and approximately 81% are seen once. The ten biggest clones cover about 13% of the sample. The sample was PBMCs. The receptors were sampled from a woman aged 40 to 49 in good health. Some clones in this sample may be carry-over from other donors' samples.

The chain joins TRBV2 to TRBJ2-2, with D perhaps being TRBD1 or TRBD2 (5 bases each). The germline CDR1 and CDR2 sequences are SNHLY and FYNNEI. Trimming took 6 bases from V and 7 from J, leaving 9 bases between them. The length of the CDR3 is 12 residues. The chain's CDR3 is CASRGRVGELFF. CDR3 nucleotides: TGTGCCAGCAGGGGACGGGTCGGGGAGCTGTTTTTT.

The V and J genes are TRBV7-3 and TRBJ2-1, with D possibly being TRBD2 (6 bases). Trimming cost V 3 bases and J 9 bases, with 15 bases left between them. CDR3 size: 14 residues. Germline-derived CDR1 and CDR2 are SGHTA and FQGTGA. CDR3 DNA sequence: TGTGCCAGCAGCTTGGGGCTGCCCGGGGGTGAGCAGTTCTTC. This sequence encodes CASSLGLPGGEQFF.

In this sample, this clone turned up a few times. V and J are TRBV7-9 and TRBJ2-2, with TRBD2 as a possible D gene (6 bases). CDR3 length: 15 residues. Germline V CDR1 and CDR2: SEHNR, FQNEAQ (reference sequence). Trimming took off 6 bases at V and 0 bases at J, with 11 bases between the two ends. The CDR3: CASRAWDSNTGELFF. CDR3 DNA: TGTGCCAGCAGGGCCTGGGACTCGAACACCGGGGAGCTGTTTTTT.

This clone was detected ten times or more. This sample also contains other DNA sequences that code for the same CDR3. The genes are TRBV10-3 and TRBJ2-3; D perhaps matches TRBD1 (6 bases). Germline V lookup: CDR1 ENHRY, CDR2 SYGVKD. The CDR3 covers 13 residues. V gave up 6 bases and J gave up 0 bases, with 7 bases separating them. The CDR3 DNA is TGTGCCATCAGCAGGGGCAGCACAGATACGCAGTATTTT. Translation: CAISRGSTDTQYF.

The rearrangement uses TRBV4-1 and TRBJ2-1, with D unclear. This CDR3 has 16 amino acids. With 4 bases removed from V and 4 bases from J, the gap between germline ends came to 17 bases. CDR1 and CDR2 (germline): MGHRA, YSYEKL. CDR3 nucleotide sequence: TGCGCCAGCAGCCCCCTGGGGTTGGAAGGGTACAATGAGCAGTTCTTC. Translating it yields CASSPLGLEGYNEQFF.

The chain recombines TRBV29-1 with TRBJ2-1, with D tentatively TRBD1 (6 bases). The CDR3 is 14 amino acids. Germline V CDR1 and CDR2: SQVTM, ANQGSEA. V was clipped by 7 bases and J by 12 bases, with 25 bases between them. The CDR3: CSGFTGSSARGQFF. CDR3 nucleotides: TGCAGCGGATTCACAGGGAGCAGTGCCCGGGGGCAGTTCTTC.

This chain joins TRBV25-1 and TRBJ2-7; D is ambiguous. This CDR3 has 11 residues. V was pared by 7 bases and J by 3 bases, with 7 bases between. Germline values: CDR1 MGHDK, CDR2 SYGVNS. The CDR3 loop reads CASTQFYEQYF. DNA of the CDR3: TGTGCCAGCACACAGTTCTACGAGCAGTACTTC.

The rearrangement uses TRBV7-3 and TRBJ2-1; D uncertain. The germline V and J ends were trimmed by 3 bases and 7 bases, with 10 bases remaining between them. The CDR3 totals 13 residues. Looked up from germline, CDR1 is SGHTA and CDR2 is FQGTGA. The chain's CDR3 is CASSFQVANEQFF. In DNA form, the CDR3 reads TGTGCCAGCAGCTTCCAAGTGGCAAATGAGCAGTTCTTC.

Points on this clone: A read error is the likely source, as a far larger clone sits one nucleotide away. The same CDR3 also results from other DNA sequences found in this sample. This rearrangement joins TRBV11-2 to TRBJ1-2, with D possibly TRBD1 on 6 matching bases. CDR3 size: 15 residues. CDR1 SGHAT and CDR2 FQNNGV come from the germline V gene. As DNA, the CDR3 is TGTGCCAGCAGCTTAGTGGCAGGGGTGAACTATGGCTACACATTC. Translated, it gives CASSLVAGVNYGYTF.

This clone was seen just once. The chain uses TRBV2 and TRBJ2-2, with 7 nucleotides matching TRBD2. The CDR3 loop spans 14 amino acids. In germline, CDR1 is SNHLY, CDR2 FYNNEI. V lost 1 base and J lost 6; bases outside the gene matches: 2. CDR3 loop: CASSEGRGAGELFF. CDR3 bases: TGTGCCAGCAGTGAAGGCCGGGGGGCCGGGGAGCTGTTTTTT.

The chain combines TRBV7-3 with TRBJ2-3, with TRBD2 matching over 9 bases. The J segment lost 6 bases and the V segment lost 7 bases, leaving 8 bases of the junction unmatched. CDR1 SGHTA and CDR2 FQGTGA come from the germline V gene. The CDR3 has 14 residues. In DNA form, the CDR3 reads TGTGCCAGCAACCCGGGACTAGCAGGGGATACGCAGTATTTT. Protein product: CASNPGLAGDTQYF.

As to this clone: A far larger clone is a single base away, which makes a read error likely. The identical CDR3 is also encoded by other nucleotide sequences in the sample. The V call is TRBV30, the J call TRBJ2-5, with D tentatively TRBD1 (5 bases). The germline CDR1 and CDR2 sequences are GTSNPN and SVGIG (reference sequence). The CDR3 contains 14 residues. Trimming stripped 6 bases from V and 0 bases from J, with 14 bases between. Here the CDR3 DNA reads TGTGCCTGTAGCCGACAGATCTACCAAGAGACCCAGTACTTC. Translation: CACSRQIYQETQYF.

This clone was observed a few times. This rearrangement joins TRBV4-1 to TRBJ2-2, with TRBD1 as a possible D gene (6 bases). Deletions cut 2 bases from V and 4 bases from J, with 11 bases between. Germline loops: CDR1 MGHRA, CDR2 YSYEKL. The CDR3 has 15 amino acids. The chain's CDR3 is CASSQWADSTGELFF. DNA of the CDR3: TGCGCCAGCAGCCAATGGGCGGACAGCACCGGGGAGCTGTTTTTT.

Notes on this clone: This likely stems from a read error, as it lies one base from a far larger clone. The chain recombines TRBV5-1 with TRBJ2-7; D unresolved. Trimming took off 0 bases at V and 6 bases at J, with 10 bases between the two ends. Germline assignment: CDR1 SGHRS and CDR2 YFSETQ. The CDR3 extends over 13 amino acids. The CDR3 region is CASSLGAVTEQYF. CDR3 in DNA: TGCGCCAGCAGCTTGGGGGCGGTAACCGAGCAGTACTTC. Variable domain in full (rest from reference TRBV5-1 and TRBJ2-7): KAGVTQTPRYLIKTRGQQVTLSCSPISGHRSVSWYQQTPGQGLQFLFEYFSETQRNKGNFPGRFSGRQFSNSRSEMNVSTLELGDSALYLCASSLGAVTEQYFGPGTRLTVT.

Concerning this clone: A far larger clone is just one base off, so this is likely a read error. This chain links TRBV4-1 with TRBJ1-2; D not certain. The CDR3 covers 13 residues. Looked up from germline, CDR1 is MGHRA and CDR2 is YSYEKL. Here the CDR3 DNA reads TGCGCCAGCAGCCAAGATTCCCCGACTGGCTGCACCTTC. Translated, it gives CASSQDSPTGCTF.

Details on this clone: This probably arose from a read error, given a far larger clone one base away. The identical CDR3 is also encoded by other nucleotide sequences in the sample. The chain recombines TRBV29-1 with TRBJ2-7; 9 nucleotides match TRBD1. Germline assignment: CDR1 SQVTM and CDR2 ANQGSEA. CDR3 size: 15 residues. Trimming at V came to 5 bases and at J to 5 bases, leaving 13 bases not matched to a gene. This chain's CDR3 is CSVTPIQGALDEQYF. The CDR3 nucleotides read TGCAGCGTTACGCCGATACAGGGGGCGCTTGACGAGCAGTACTTC.

The gene calls are TRBV6-1 and TRBJ1-1; 7 bases match TRBD1. CDR1 and CDR2 from the germline V gene are MNHNS and SASEGT. Germline trimming cut 7 bases from V and 1 base from J; bases unmatched to any gene: 3. There are 13 residues in the CDR3. This chain's CDR3 is CASKTGRNTEAFF. The CDR3 bases are TGTGCCAGCAAGACAGGGAGGAACACTGAAGCTTTCTTT.

The V call is TRBV7-8, the J call TRBJ2-5; D perhaps matches TRBD1 (7 bases). CDR3 length equals 14 residues. V lost 5 bases and J 5 bases, leaving 15 bases between the germline ends. Looked up from germline, CDR1 is SGHVS and CDR2 is FQNEAQ. Here the CDR3 DNA reads TGTGCCAGCAGCGAGACAGGGAGCGGGGAGACCCAGTACTTC. Its translation: CASSETGSGETQYF.

This clone was seen only a few times. This sequence joins TRBV7-9 and TRBJ2-2, with D maybe TRBD1 (6 bases). This CDR3 contains 17 residues. Germline values: CDR1 SEHNR, CDR2 FQNEAQ (reference sequence). Deletions cut 5 bases from V and 1 base from J, with 17 bases between. CDR3 protein: CASSQQGSLLNTGELFF. For the CDR3, the DNA is TGTGCCAGCAGCCAACAGGGCTCATTACTGAACACCGGGGAGCTGTTTTTT.

Notes on this clone: This could be a read error, since a much larger clone is one nucleotide away. The rearrangement joins TRBV5-6 to TRBJ2-3, with TRBD2 matching 7 bases. CDR3 length: 16 amino acids. Germline V CDR1 and CDR2: SGHDT, YYEEEE. DNA for the CDR3: TGTTCCAGCAGCTTGGCCTGGGGAGGGAGCACAGATACGCAGTATTTT. Amino acid sequence: CSSSLAWGGSTDTQYF.

The chain recombines TRBV7-2 with TRBJ2-7; 11 bases map to TRBD1. The germline gives CDR1 SGHTA, CDR2 FQGNSA. The ends lost 3 bases at V and 4 bases at J; junction bases unmatched: 5. The CDR3 is 15 amino acids. The CDR3 here is CASSFLGTGGYEQYF. Written as DNA, the CDR3 is TGTGCCAGCAGCTTCCTCGGGACAGGGGGGTACGAGCAGTACTTC.

This chain joins TRBV5-4 and TRBJ1-2, with 7 nucleotides matching TRBD1. The CDR3 is 14 residues long. The V and J ends lost 4 bases and 4 bases, in that order; junction bases with no gene match: 7. Germline CDR1 is SGHNT and CDR2 is YYREEE (reference sequence). CDR3 sequence reads: CASSPGGQPYGYTF. CDR3 nucleotide sequence: TGTGCCAGCAGCCCGGGGGGACAGCCCTATGGCTACACCTTC.

The sample holds a few counts of this clone. A read error may be the cause here, since a much bigger clone is one base away. The rearrangement links TRBV7-3 to TRBJ2-3; D possibly corresponds to TRBD2 (6 bases). V was shortened by 2 bases and J by 0 bases, with 6 bases between the two germline ends. This CDR3 contains 14 residues. The germline V gene encodes CDR1 SGHTA and CDR2 FQGTGA. This CDR3 is CASSLGTSTDTQYF. CDR3 bases: TGTGCCAGCAGCTTAGGGACTAGCACAGATACGCAGTATTTT.

This chain uses TRBV6-5 with TRBJ1-4, with 10 bases lining up with TRBD1. CDR3 length: 15 residues. Trimming removed 5 bases from V and 10 bases from J; junction bases left unmatched: 10. The germline V gene has CDR1 MNHEY and CDR2 SVGAGI. CDR3 sequence: CASSQTGGRVGKLFF. CDR3 nucleotides: TGTGCCAGCAGTCAGACAGGGGGCAGAGTAGGAAAACTGTTTTTT.

The gene calls are TRBV6-4 and TRBJ1-2, with TRBD1 matching over 7 bases. Germline V CDR1 and CDR2: MRHNA, SNTAGT. The V gene end was trimmed by 0 bases and the J gene end by 6 bases; junction bases not matched to a gene: 7. The CDR3 consists of 15 residues. The CDR3 DNA sequence: TGTGCCAGCAGTGACTCGGCTGGACAGGCGGATGGCTACACCTTC. Amino acids: CASSDSAGQADGYTF.

The chain employs TRBV9 and TRBJ2-5; D remains unclear. TRBJ2-7 matches the DNA end more closely, so the J call is doubtful. CDR3 size: 13 residues. Germline V lookup: CDR1 SGDLS, CDR2 YYNGEE. CDR3 nucleotides: TGTGCCAGCGGGCAGGCGGAAAGCTACGAGCAGTACTTC. Its protein is CASGQAESYEQYF.

V usage is TRBV9 and J usage is TRBJ2-7, with D perhaps matching TRBD2 (5 bases). CDR3 length: 12 residues. Germline assignment: CDR1 SGDLS and CDR2 YYNGEE. V was pared by 3 bases and J by 3 bases, with 7 bases between. The CDR3 DNA is TGTGCCAGCAGCGCCGGGGACTACGAGCAGTACTTC. Protein sequence: CASSAGDYEQYF. Variable domain in full (rest from reference TRBV9 and TRBJ2-7): DSGVTQTPKHLITATGQRVTLRCSPRSGDLSVYWYQQSLDQGLQFLIQYYNGEERAKGNILERFSAQQFPDLHSELNLSSLELGDSALYFCASSAGDYEQYFGPGTRLTVT.

The genes are TRBV6-1 and TRBJ1-2, with D perhaps matching TRBD1 (5 bases). Trimming took off 5 bases at V and 0 bases at J, with 7 bases between the two ends. CDR1 is MNHNS and CDR2 is SASEGT in the germline V gene. The CDR3 spans 13 residues. CDR3 residues: CASSPGPNYGYTF. DNA for the CDR3: TGTGCCAGCAGTCCAGGGCCTAACTATGGCTACACCTTC.

With regard to this clone: A far larger clone is off by one base, so a read error is likely. The J gene is TRBJ1-2, the V gene TRBV7-3; 7 bases match TRBD1. The CDR3 consists of 14 residues. Germline V gene sequence: CDR1 SGHTA, CDR2 FQGTGA. The CDR3 loop is CASSPGQSNYGCTF. CDR3 DNA: TGTGCCAGCAGCCCGGGACAGAGTAACTATGGCTGCACCTTC.